This TCR beta chain was sequenced in a study of vaccination effects on CD4 cells after COVID-19. Across the whole study: Each participant was administered two doses of either the BNT162b2 or the mRNA-1273 vaccine.

Pools of viral peptides were used by the ViraFEST assay to expand antigen-specific CD4+ T cells ahead of sequencing. Culture lasted roughly 9 days before CD4+ T cell isolation. Nobody among the vaccine recipients had prior SARS-CoV-2 infection (nucleocapsid antibodies were negative). Half the medium was swapped for IL-2 medium on days 3 and 7. From germline, CDR1 is MGHDK and CDR2 SYGVNS. This CDR3 region has 15 residues. Trimming pared 4 bases from V and 10 bases from J, leaving 20 bases between. Sequencing used immunoSEQ multiplex PCR; TCRdb keeps in-frame clones, though not all of them. The data hold around 68,000 clones, with about four fifths observed a single time. For this clone: Its antigen is still unknown.

Study results and caveats: Clones from infection and from vaccination both contracted markedly late after vaccination. Only 1 of 255 vaccine-induced clones from healthy vaccinees cross-reacted with common cold coronaviruses.

The J gene is TRBJ2-1, the V gene TRBV25-1; the D gene could be TRBD1 or TRBD2 (5 bases each). The receptor was isolated from a human donor who received a COVID-19 vaccine. The sample consisted of CD4+ T cells from PBMCs cultured with SARS-CoV-2 spike peptides, taken before COVID-19 vaccination. CDR3 sequence: CASSGQGRTTREQFF. CDR3 bases: TGTGCCAGCAGTGGCCAGGGACGGACCACAAGGGAGCAGTTCTTC.